This is a list of T cell receptor beta chains from one sample in a study of cytomegalovirus exposure and HLA in healthy donors. Measured with immunoSEQ multiplex PCR; TCRdb has only the in-frame clones, and not every one. The data contain some 80,000 clones, about a tenth of them singletons. Sequences were obtained from PBMCs. The receptor set was obtained from a man in his 60s in good health and CMV-seropositive. Each CDR3 is given with its conserved first and last residue. The order of the fields is clone size, D gene, J gene, V gene, CDR3 DNA, CDR3 protein. The D gene is left open where the match is weak. Where a row states a size, it is once, few, many or the class of an expanded clone; other rows omit it.

>NA|NA|TRBJ2-7|TRBV9
TGTGCCAGCAGCGTAGGGCCCGGCGGGGAGCAGTACTTC
CASSVGPGGEQYF
>NA|NA|TRBJ2-1|TRBV19
TGTGCCAGTAGTTTCCAAGCGGTATCCTACAATGAGCAGTTCTTC
CASSFQAVSYNEQFF
>NA|NA|TRBJ1-1|TRBV6-1
TGTGCCAGCAGCGCTGAGGAGAACACTGAAGCTTTCTTT
CASSAEENTEAFF
>few|TRBD1|TRBJ1-5|TRBV5-1
TGCGCCAGCAGCGCCGGGACAGCGGATCAGCCCCAGCATTTT
CASSAGTADQPQHF
>NA|NA|TRBJ1-2|TRBV10-3
TGTGCCATCAGTGAAACGCGGGGGGGGGCGTTGGGCTACACCTTC
CAISETRGGALGYTF
>few|TRBD1|TRBJ2-1|TRBV19
TGTGCCAGTAGTACGGGACAGGGGGATGAGCAGTTCTTC
CASSTGQGDEQFF
>NA|TRBD2|TRBJ2-5|TRBV28
TGTGCCAGCAGTTCCCCGACTAGCGGGGGGATCGAAGAGACCCGGTACTTC
CASSSPTSGGIEETRYF
>few|TRBD2|TRBJ2-5|TRBV19
TGTGCCAGTAGTAGGGCTAGCGGAGAGACCCAGTACTTC
CASSRASGETQYF
>few|NA|TRBJ1-3|TRBV19
TGTGCCAGTAGCATGGGGGGATCTGGAAACACCATATATTTT
CASSMGGSGNTIYF
>few|NA|TRBJ1-3|TRBV5-4
TGTGCCAGCAGCTTGATGGCAGGCGTTACTGGAAACACCATATATTTT
CASSLMAGVTGNTIYF
>NA|TRBD2|TRBJ2-6|TRBV10-3
TGTGCCATCAGTGAGTACCGGGGGGGAAGTGGGGCCAACGTCCCGACTTTC
CAISEYRGGSGANVPTF
>few|TRBD2|TRBJ2-1|TRBV2
TGTGCCAGCAGTGAAGGAGATCCCGGCGGGGGGTTCTTC
CASSEGDPGGGFF
>NA|TRBD1|TRBJ1-5|TRBV19
TGTGCCAGTAGTATATGGGGGACAGGGGCATCACCCGGTGGTAATCAGCACCAGCATTTT
CASSIWGTGASPGGNQHQHF
>NA|NA|TRBJ1-5|TRBV19
TGTGCCAGTGCAGGGGTTTATCAGCCCCAGCATTTT
CASAGVYQPQHF
>few|NA|TRBJ2-3|TRBV4-2
TGTGCCAGCAGCCAAGGGGAGCTCCTCCTCGGGGATACGCAGTATTTT
CASSQGELLLGDTQYF
>NA|NA|TRBJ1-4|TRBV30
TGTGCCTGGAGTGGCTCGGCAACTAATGAAAAACTGTTTTTT
CAWSGSATNEKLFF
>NA|TRBD1|TRBJ2-7|TRBV19
TGTGCCAGTAGTTCAGGGGGTGACGAGCAGTACTTC
CASSSGGDEQYF
>few|NA|TRBJ1-3|TRBV27
TGTGCCAGCAGACCAGACGGGGTGACTGGAAACACCATATATTTT
CASRPDGVTGNTIYF
>NA|NA|TRBJ1-4|TRBV6-1
TGTGCCAGCAGCTACAGCCAAACTAATGAAAAACTGTTTTTT
CASSYSQTNEKLFF
>few|NA|TRBJ1-1|TRBV6-1
TGTGCCAGCAGTCAAGCCGTTGAAGCTTTCTTT
CASSQAVEAFF
>NA|NA|TRBJ2-3|TRBV5-6
TGTGCCAGCCATGGGGCCACTAACTTCACAGATACGCAGTATTTT
CASHGATNFTDTQYF
>NA|TRBD1|TRBJ2-3|TRBV7-2
TGTGCCAGCAGCCCAAGGGCAGGGGGAACAGATACGCAGTATTTT
CASSPRAGGTDTQYF
>few|NA|TRBJ1-1|TRBV18
TGTGCCAGCTTCCAAGGAGGGAACACTGAAGCTTTCTTT
CASFQGGNTEAFF
>NA|NA|TRBJ1-2|TRBV9
TGTGCCAGCAGCGTAGGCCCGGGAACGGGCTATGGCTACACCTTC
CASSVGPGTGYGYTF
>NA|NA|TRBJ2-5|TRBV2
TGTGCCAGCAGTCGAACATGGGGCTACCAAGAGACCCAGTACTTC
CASSRTWGYQETQYF
>NA|TRBD2|TRBJ2-7|TRBV28
TGTGCCAGCAGTTTATCCAGCGGGAGAGGGTACTTC
CASSLSSGRGYF
>NA|NA|TRBJ2-2|TRBV30
TGTGCCTGGAACGGGGCCCCGGGGGCCGGGGAGCTGTTTTTT
CAWNGAPGAGELFF
>NA|NA|TRBJ1-4|TRBV5-1
TGCGCCAGCAGCTTGTACAGGTCTAATGAAAAACTGTTTTTT
CASSLYRSNEKLFF
>NA|TRBD2|TRBJ2-3|TRBV5-1
TGCGCCAGCAGATCGGGACTAGCGGGGGGGGATACGCAGTATTTT
CASRSGLAGGDTQYF
>few|TRBD2|TRBJ2-1|TRBV7-9
TGTGCCAGCAGCTTCTCTAGCGGGAGGGGAGGTGAGCAGTTCTTC
CASSFSSGRGGEQFF
>NA|NA|TRBJ2-4|TRBV4-2
TGTGCCAGCAGCCAAGAAATTCAGGGGACAAACATTCAGTACTTC
CASSQEIQGTNIQYF
>NA|NA|TRBJ1-1|TRBV5-1
TGCGCCAGCAGCTTGGTGACAGAGAACACTGAAGCTTTCTTT
CASSLVTENTEAFF
>NA|TRBD1|TRBJ1-2|TRBV28
TGTGCCACCGAGGGGGCGCGAGGCTACACCTTC
CATEGARGYTF
>NA|TRBD2|TRBJ2-7|TRBV2
TGTGCCAGCAGCCGGGAGGTAGCCCACGAGCAGTACTTC
CASSREVAHEQYF
>NA|NA|TRBJ1-2|TRBV27
TGTGCCAGCAGTAGATCCGGGGGGAGTAACTATGGCTACACCTTC
CASSRSGGSNYGYTF
>NA|NA|TRBJ1-1|TRBV6-6
TGTGCCAGCAGTTACGTCGGGGGACCTGAAGCTTTCTTT
CASSYVGGPEAFF
>NA|NA|TRBJ2-5|TRBV5-1
TGCGCCAGCAGTCCGGGACTCCAAGAGACCCAGTACTTC
CASSPGLQETQYF
>NA|NA|TRBJ2-3|TRBV11-2
TGTGCCAGCAGCTTAGTAGGGGGACGCTTTAGAGATACGCAGTATTTT
CASSLVGGRFRDTQYF
>NA|NA|TRBJ2-3|TRBV5-6
TGTGCCAGCAGCGCTCGGGACTGGGGAGATACGCAGTATTTT
CASSARDWGDTQYF
>few|NA|TRBJ1-5|TRBV2
TGTGCCAGCAGTGAGAGGATTAGCAATCAGCCCCAGCATTTT
CASSERISNQPQHF
>NA|TRBD1|TRBJ2-7|TRBV5-4
TGTGCCAGCAGCTTGGGAGGGACAGGGCAGGGGCAGTACTTC
CASSLGGTGQGQYF
>few|NA|TRBJ2-5|TRBV29-1
TGCAGCGTTCTCCCTAGCGACCAAGAGACCCAGTACTTC
CSVLPSDQETQYF
>few|NA|TRBJ1-3|TRBV5-1
TGCGCCAGCAGCCCGGAGGGCCCGGCTGCTGGAAACACCATATATTTT
CASSPEGPAAGNTIYF
>NA|TRBD2|TRBJ2-5|TRBV5-4
TGTGCCAGCAGGTCTAGCGGGGGGTTCCAAGAGACCCAGTACTTC
CASRSSGGFQETQYF
>few|NA|TRBJ2-3|TRBV5-6
TGTGCCAGCAGCCCGAAGAATAGGGGGGGGTCGCAGTATTTT
CASSPKNRGGSQYF